The clone carrying this T cell receptor beta chain was counted many times. What it recognizes is unknown. With 60 Vbeta and 13 Jbeta primers, the PCR was carried out. Profiling relied on immunoSEQ multiplex PCR, and the TCRdb table lists in-frame clones only, not all of them. Of approximately 81,000 clones in the sample, about 74% were seen once. The entry originates in a study of cytomegalovirus exposure and HLA in healthy donors. Study outcomes and limitations: Cytomegalovirus-associated TCR beta chains were listed, numbering 150 to 200. Immune exposure information available was restricted to CMV serostatus.

Trimming took 2 bases from V and 0 from J; bases not matched to a gene: 4. This CDR3 region has 16 residues. Germline CDR1 SGHNT, CDR2 YYREEE (reference sequence). The TCR was taken from a woman aged 45-59 years in good health and CMV-seropositive. Sequenced input: PBMCs. This chain uses TRBV5-4 with TRBJ2-3; 9 bases align to TRBD2. The CDR3 coding sequence is TGTGCCAGCAGCTTCCGACTAGCGGCTAGCACAGATACGCAGTATTTT. This translates into CASSFRLAASTDTQYF.